These 31 T cell receptor beta chains share one sample of origin, sequenced in a study of cytomegalovirus exposure and HLA in healthy donors. This PCR relied on a set of 60 Vbeta primers and 13 Jbeta primers. Using immunoSEQ multiplex PCR, the repertoire was profiled, and TCRdb retains in-frame clones only, with some absent. The data hold 69,000 or so clones, with 74% observed a single time. The sequenced sample was PBMCs. These receptors were obtained from a woman aged 55-75 years in good health and CMV-seropositive.

The V call is TRBV5-1, the J call TRBJ1-4; D unclear. V was cut by 4 bases and J by 4 bases, with 11 bases left in between. The CDR3 consists of 14 residues. In germline, CDR1 is SGHRS, CDR2 YFSETQ. CDR3 protein: CASSLRGDNEKLFF. DNA of the CDR3: TGCGCCAGCAGCCTTCGAGGTGATAATGAAAAACTGTTTTTT.

This chain links TRBV5-4 with TRBJ1-2; maybe TRBD1 (5 bases). Germline V gives CDR1 SGHNT, CDR2 YYREEE (reference sequence). The V end was cut by 4 bases, the J end by 12 bases, with 19 bases between. CDR3 length equals 13 residues. The DNA for the CDR3 is TGTGCCAGCAGCCTGGACACCCCTATGGGCGACACCTTC. It codes for CASSLDTPMGDTF. Full variable domain (missing parts from reference TRBV5-4 and TRBJ1-2): ETGVTQSPTHLIKTRGQQVTLRCSSQSGHNTVSWYQQALGQGPQFIFQYYREEENGRGNFPPRFSGLQFPNYSSELNVNALELDDSALYLCASSLDTPMGDTFGSGTRLTVV.

The chain employs TRBV5-1 and TRBJ1-2; D might be TRBD1 (5 bases). The CDR3 runs 14 residues. With 4 bases removed from V and 2 bases from J, the gap between germline ends came to 12 bases. Germline V CDR1 and CDR2: SGHRS, YFSETQ. CDR3 amino acids: CASSGVTDNYGYTF. CDR3 coding DNA: TGCGCCAGCAGCGGGGTGACAGACAACTATGGCTACACCTTC.

This clone came up a few times. In nucleotides, the CDR3 is TGTGCCAGCAGTGGAAACACGAACACTGAAGCTTTCTTT. Translated, it gives CASSGNTNTEAFF. The chain recombines TRBV2 with TRBJ1-1, with D unresolved. Trimming took off 4 bases at V and 1 base at J, with 7 bases between the two ends. The CDR3 extends over 13 amino acids. The germline V gene has CDR1 SNHLY and CDR2 FYNNEI.

The chain links TRBV7-9 to TRBJ1-4; TRBD1 might be the D (6 bases). V gave up 5 bases and J gave up 0 bases, with 10 bases separating them. Germline CDR1 reads SEHNR; CDR2 reads FQNEAQ (reference sequence). CDR3 length: 15 amino acids. The chain's CDR3 is CASSPGTTTNEKLFF. The CDR3 nucleotides are TGTGCCAGCAGCCCGGGGACAACAACTAATGAAAAACTGTTTTTT.

The chain joins TRBV29-1 to TRBJ1-6; D is unclear. V was trimmed by 4 bases and J by 0 bases, leaving 7 bases between them. The CDR3 length is 14 residues. Germline V gene data show CDR1 as SQVTM and CDR2 as ANQGSEA. CDR3 bases: TGCAGCGTTGGTCGGGACTCCTATAATTCACCCCTCCACTTT. Translation gives CSVGRDSYNSPLHF.

The chain employs TRBV29-1 and TRBJ2-7, with 11 bases identical to TRBD1. With V trimmed by 1 base and J by 5 bases, 4 bases remained unmatched. CDR1 is SQVTM and CDR2 is ANQGSEA in the germline V gene. The CDR3 has 14 amino acids. DNA for the CDR3: TGCAGCGTTGAAGGGGGACAGGGGGTCGACGAGCAGTACTTC. It encodes CSVEGGQGVDEQYF.

On this clone itself: One end of the junction is discordant with germline, which a read error may explain. The gene calls are TRBV29-1 and TRBJ2-3; D call uncertain. The CDR3 contains 10 residues. The germline V gene encodes CDR1 SQVTM and CDR2 ANQGSEA. DNA for the CDR3: TGCAGCGTTGAAGATTACGAGTCCCGATTT. This codes for CSVEDYESRF.

The chain recombines TRBV4-1 with TRBJ2-3; 7 nucleotides match TRBD2. Losses at the gene ends were 1 base for V and 3 bases for J; bases not matched to a gene: 4. The germline V gene encodes CDR1 MGHRA and CDR2 YSYEKL. The CDR3 has 15 amino acids. The CDR3 loop is CASSQVSGETDTQYF. CDR3 bases: TGCGCCAGCAGCCAAGTGAGCGGGGAGACAGATACGCAGTATTTT.

This sequence joins TRBV2 and TRBJ2-2; 12 nucleotides align to TRBD2. CDR3 length: 15 residues. V trimming: 4 bases; J trimming: 7 bases; junction bases outside the gene matches: 4. The germline V gene has CDR1 SNHLY and CDR2 FYNNEI. CDR3 coding DNA: TGTGCCAGCAGTGGCGCGACTAGCGGGAGCGGGGAGCTGTTTTTT. Amino acids: CASSGATSGSGELFF.

This rearrangement joins TRBV5-1 to TRBJ2-5; 11 nucleotides align to TRBD2. Germline CDR1 and CDR2: SGHRS and YFSETQ. The V segment lost 4 bases and the J segment 5 bases; nucleotides outside the gene matches: 7. This CDR3 spans 15 amino acids. The CDR3, as DNA: TGCGCCAGCAGCAAGGGACTAGCGGTAGAGGAGACCCAGTACTTC. This gives the protein CASSKGLAVEETQYF.

The V and J genes are TRBV6-6 and TRBJ1-1; 11 nucleotides align to TRBD1. With 5 bases clipped from V and 2 bases from J, the junction kept 4 bases outside the gene matches. Looked up from germline, CDR1 is MNHNY and CDR2 is SVGAGI (reference sequence). CDR3 size: 15 residues. CDR3 bases: TGTGCCAGCAGTCCGGGACAGGGGGGCAACACTGAAGCTTTCTTT. It specifies CASSPGQGGNTEAFF.

The J gene is TRBJ1-4, the V gene TRBV13; perhaps TRBD1 as D (6 bases). CDR1 PRHDT and CDR2 FYEKMQ come from the germline V gene (reference sequence). This CDR3 has 17 residues. Trimming shortened V by 3 bases and J by 8 bases, and 22 bases separated the two germline ends. In DNA, the CDR3 is TGTGCCAGCAGCTTCGCCTTGGGGGGGGGCGGCCTGGAAAAACTGTTTTTT. This sequence encodes CASSFALGGGGLEKLFF.

The J gene is TRBJ2-7, the V gene TRBV5-4; D is possibly TRBD1 (6 bases). Trimming shortened V by 4 bases and J by 2 bases, and 16 bases separated the two germline ends. CDR3 length: 15 amino acids. Germline-derived CDR1 and CDR2 are SGHNT and YYREEE (reference sequence). Here the CDR3 reads CASSPGPRGTYEQYF. The CDR3 coding sequence is TGTGCCAGCAGCCCTGGGCCCAGGGGAACCTACGAGCAGTACTTC.

The V call is TRBV4-1, the J call TRBJ2-2, with 8 bases identical to TRBD2. The CDR3 covers 15 residues. The V gene's germline CDR1 is MGHRA and CDR2 YSYEKL. Trimming took 1 base from V and 6 from J; bases not matched to a gene: 4. The CDR3 loop is CASSQGRLASGELFF. The CDR3, as DNA: TGCGCCAGCAGCCAAGGTCGACTAGCGTCCGGGGAGCTGTTTTTT.

The rearrangement links TRBV28 to TRBJ1-3, with D possibly matching TRBD1 (5 bases). Trimming took 8 bases from V and 0 from J, leaving 14 bases between them. The CDR3 runs to 15 residues. Per the germline V gene, CDR1 is MDHEN and CDR2 is SYDVKM. The CDR3 spells CASGKSGISGNTIYF. CDR3 in DNA: TGTGCCAGCGGGAAATCAGGGATCTCTGGAAACACCATATATTTT.

This clone was observed a handful of times. J is TRBJ1-5 and V is TRBV5-8, with D hard to call. Germline CDR1 reads SGHTS; CDR2 reads YDEGEE. Deletions cut 4 bases from V and 6 bases from J, with 5 bases between. This CDR3 is built from 11 residues. This CDR3 reads CASSLGQPQHF. CDR3 bases: TGTGCCAGCAGCCTAGGTCAGCCCCAGCATTTT.

The V gene is TRBV11-2, the J gene TRBJ1-4; perhaps TRBD1 as D (5 bases). The CDR3 has 15 residues. V dropped 1 base and J dropped 1 base, with 7 bases sitting between them. Looked up from germline, CDR1 is SGHAT and CDR2 is FQNNGV. The CDR3 loop is CASSLVGGTNEKLFF. The CDR3 DNA is TGTGCCAGCAGCTTAGTGGGGGGAACTAATGAAAAACTGTTTTTT. The full variable domain, completed using reference TRBV11-2 and TRBJ1-4, is EAGVAQSPRYKIIEKRQSVAFWCNPISGHATLYWYQQILGQGPKLLIQFQNNGVVDDSQLPKDRFSAERLKGVDSTLKIQPAKLEDSAVYLCASSLVGGTNEKLFFGSGTQLSVL.

This clone was detected only a few times. V and J are TRBV5-1 and TRBJ1-1, with D unclear. Germline V gene sequence: CDR1 SGHRS, CDR2 YFSETQ. The CDR3 runs to 12 residues. The V gene lost 5 bases and the J gene lost 3 bases, with 8 bases spanning the gap. The CDR3 region has the DNA TGCGCCAGCAGTAAATCCCACACTGAAGCTTTCTTT. Amino acids: CASSKSHTEAFF.

V is TRBV2 and J is TRBJ1-1; no clear D gene. The length of the CDR3 is 12 residues. Between the trimmed V and J ends, which lost 6 bases and 0 bases, there was a span of 5 bases. Germline loops: CDR1 SNHLY, CDR2 FYNNEI. CDR3 in DNA: TGTGCCAGCAGGGCAATGAACACTGAAGCTTTCTTT. Its translation is CASRAMNTEAFF.

A word on this clone: The sample holds other DNA sequences that translate to the same CDR3. The chain uses TRBV7-9 and TRBJ1-1, with D unclear. The V and J ends lost 5 bases and 0 bases respectively, with 7 bases between them. The CDR3 covers 13 residues. Germline CDR1 reads SEHNR; CDR2 reads FQNEAQ (reference sequence). The CDR3 nucleotides are TGTGCCAGCAGCGATACAGTGAACACTGAAGCTTTCTTT. Its translation: CASSDTVNTEAFF.

V and J are TRBV7-3 and TRBJ2-7, with 10 bases aligning to TRBD1. The CDR3 sequence is 16 residues long. V was pared by 5 bases and J by 4 bases, with 11 bases of the junction left unmatched. Germline CDR1 reads SGHTA; CDR2 reads FQGTGA. The CDR3 DNA reads TGTGCCAGCAGCGAAAGACAGGGGGCGCTAAGGTACGAGCAGTACTTC. It is translated as CASSERQGALRYEQYF.

V and J are TRBV2 and TRBJ2-2; 9 bases are shared with TRBD2. V shed 3 bases, J shed 2 bases, and the junction held 1 base outside the gene matches. CDR3 length: 15 amino acids. Germline CDR1 reads SNHLY; CDR2 reads FYNNEI. The CDR3 reads CASSELAGNTGELFF. CDR3 sequence (DNA): TGTGCCAGCAGTGAGCTAGCGGGAAACACCGGGGAGCTGTTTTTT.

This clone was recorded only once. The rearrangement joins TRBV28 to TRBJ1-5; 7 bases line up with TRBD1. Germline CDR1 reads MDHEN; CDR2 reads SYDVKM. The CDR3 extends over 16 amino acids. Losses at the gene ends were 5 bases for V and 5 bases for J; bases not matched to a gene: 12. The CDR3 sequence: CASSPGGQGEHQPQHF. The CDR3 DNA follows: TGTGCCAGCAGTCCCGGTGGCCAGGGGGAACATCAGCCCCAGCATTTT.

V gene TRBV15 combines with J gene TRBJ2-3; D unresolved. Germline V gives CDR1 LNHNV, CDR2 YYDKDF (reference sequence). CDR3 length: 13 residues. Trimming removed 0 bases at V and 6 bases at J, with 7 bases between. The CDR3 is CATSRDPGDTQYF. The CDR3 region has the DNA TGTGCCACCAGCAGAGACCCCGGGGATACGCAGTATTTT.

The V gene is TRBV20-1, the J gene TRBJ2-5, with 7 positions matching TRBD2. The CDR3 extends over 11 amino acids. Germline V CDR1 and CDR2: DFQATT, SNEGSKA (reference sequence). Trimming at V came to 7 bases and at J to 5 bases, leaving 4 bases not matched to a gene. CDR3 amino acids: CSVSGMETQYF. The CDR3 DNA is TGCAGTGTCAGCGGGATGGAGACCCAGTACTTC.

This rearrangement joins TRBV4-2 to TRBJ2-2, with TRBD1 identical over 8 bases. There are 16 residues in the CDR3. The junction had 3 bases not matched to a gene; V was cut back by 1 base and J by 2 bases. CDR1 and CDR2 from the germline V gene are LGHNA and YNFKEQ. The CDR3 loop is CASSQGQGANTGELFF. The CDR3 coding sequence is TGTGCCAGCAGCCAAGGCCAGGGGGCTAACACCGGGGAGCTGTTTTTT.

The chain uses TRBV5-1 and TRBJ2-3; TRBD2 matches at 12 bases. Per germline, CDR1 SGHRS and CDR2 YFSETQ. Germline trimming cut 0 bases from V and 0 bases from J; bases unmatched to any gene: 2. The CDR3 loop spans 17 amino acids. The CDR3 nucleotides are TGCGCCAGCAGCTTGGCCGGGACTAGCGGGAGCACAGATACGCAGTATTTT. It encodes CASSLAGTSGSTDTQYF.

This clone has just a few counts. The gene calls are TRBV5-4 and TRBJ1-1; D perhaps matches TRBD1 (6 bases). Germline V lookup: CDR1 SGHNT, CDR2 YYREEE (reference sequence). This CDR3 region has 14 residues. Trimming removed 4 bases at V and 1 base at J, with 11 bases between. This CDR3 is CASSPGGANTEAFF. CDR3 DNA sequence: TGTGCCAGCAGCCCGGGGGGGGCGAACACTGAAGCTTTCTTT.

The chain couples TRBV27 to TRBJ2-7; 10 nucleotides agree with TRBD2. The J segment lost 1 base and the V segment lost 7 bases, leaving 1 base of the junction unmatched. This CDR3 region has 13 residues. CDR1 is MNHEY and CDR2 is SMNVEV in the germline V gene (reference sequence). CDR3 DNA sequence: TGTGCCAGCACACTAGCGGGATCCTACGAGCAGTACTTC. Amino acid sequence: CASTLAGSYEQYF.

Only a few counts were recorded for this clone. The rearrangement uses TRBV5-6 and TRBJ1-1, with 7 bases lining up with TRBD1. The length of the CDR3 is 14 residues. In germline, CDR1 is SGHDT, CDR2 YYEEEE. V shed 3 bases and J 1 base; nucleotides not matched to a gene: 3. The CDR3 loop is CASSSGQRNTEAFF. CDR3 in DNA: TGTGCCAGCAGCTCGGGACAGCGGAACACTGAAGCTTTCTTT.